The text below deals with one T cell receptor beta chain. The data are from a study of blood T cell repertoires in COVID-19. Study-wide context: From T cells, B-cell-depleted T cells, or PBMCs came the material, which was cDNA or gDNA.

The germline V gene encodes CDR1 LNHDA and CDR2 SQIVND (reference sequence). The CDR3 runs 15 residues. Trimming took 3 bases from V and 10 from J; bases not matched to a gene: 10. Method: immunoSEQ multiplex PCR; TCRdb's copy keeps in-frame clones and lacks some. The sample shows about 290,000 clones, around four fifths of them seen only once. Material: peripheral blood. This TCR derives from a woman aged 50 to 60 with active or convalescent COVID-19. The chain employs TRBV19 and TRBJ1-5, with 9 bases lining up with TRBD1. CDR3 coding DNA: TGTGCCAGTAGTATGGACAGGGGCGGATTCCCACCCCAGCATTTT. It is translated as CASSMDRGGFPPQHF.